A selection of T cell receptor beta chains follows, all from one sample in a study of technical replicates of blood from several donors. The method was immunoSEQ multiplex PCR; TCRdb's version includes in-frame clones alone and lacks a portion of them. Found here are some 70,000 clones, just under 95% of them singletons; the top ten hold approximately 0.34%. Material for sequencing was T cells isolated from PBMCs. These receptors originate from a human donor in good health. CDR3s include the opening cysteine and the closing phenylalanine or tryptophan. The D gene is left open where the match is weak. For some rows the clone size is stated as once, few or many, or as a class when expanded; others skip it.

V: TRBV4-1; size: once; D: TRBD1; J: TRBJ1-1; CDR3: CASSQDTRGLNSEAFF; DNA: TGCGCCAGCAGCCAAGATACCAGGGGGCTTAATTCTGAAGCTTTCTTT
V: TRBV2; size: .; D: TRBD1; J: TRBJ1-1; CDR3: CANGQGITEAFF; DNA: TGTGCCAACGGACAGGGGATTACTGAAGCTTTCTTT
V: TRBV7-2; size: .; D: TRBD1; J: TRBJ1-2; CDR3: CASSWEPGGKNGYTF; DNA: TGTGCCAGCAGCTGGGAGCCAGGGGGCAAGAATGGCTACACCTTC
V: TRBV4-1; size: .; D: .; J: TRBJ2-7; CDR3: CASSQEGVLSYEQYF; DNA: TGCGCCAGCAGCCAAGAGGGAGTCTTGTCCTACGAGCAGTACTTC
V: TRBV6-5; size: .; D: .; J: TRBJ2-1; CDR3: CASSSRREQFF; DNA: TGTGCCAGCAGTTCAAGGAGGGAGCAGTTCTTC
V: TRBV11-2; size: .; D: TRBD1; J: TRBJ2-7; CDR3: CASSLGGATGIFYEQYF; DNA: TGTGCCAGCAGCTTAGGAGGAGCGACAGGGATTTTCTACGAGCAGTACTTC
V: TRBV7-9; size: .; D: .; J: TRBJ1-4; CDR3: CASSLRQGLNEKLFF; DNA: TGTGCCAGCAGCTTAAGGCAGGGGTTGAATGAAAAACTGTTTTTT
V: TRBV7-7; size: .; D: .; J: TRBJ1-4; CDR3: CASSSGLANEKLFF; DNA: TGTGCCAGCAGCTCAGGGTTAGCTAATGAAAAACTGTTTTTT
V: TRBV18; size: .; D: TRBD2; J: TRBJ2-7; CDR3: CASSLGERETLHEQYF; DNA: TGTGCCAGCTCCCTGGGGGAGCGGGAGACCTTACACGAGCAGTACTTC
V: TRBV2; size: .; D: TRBD1; J: TRBJ1-2; CDR3: CAIRQGGGYTF; DNA: TGTGCCATTAGGCAGGGGGGCGGCTACACCTTC
V: TRBV10-3; size: .; D: .; J: TRBJ1-1; CDR3: CAISGGPNTEAFF; DNA: TGTGCCATCAGTGGTGGGCCGAACACTGAAGCTTTCTTT
V: TRBV15; size: .; D: TRBD1; J: TRBJ1-5; CDR3: CATSRDRPGQGRFGNQPQHF; DNA: TGTGCCACCAGCAGAGATAGGCCGGGACAGGGGAGATTCGGCAATCAGCCCCAGCATTTT
V: TRBV7-8; size: .; D: TRBD2; J: TRBJ2-7; CDR3: CASSFKLAGREYEQYF; DNA: TGTGCCAGCAGCTTTAAGCTAGCGGGTCGAGAATACGAGCAGTACTTC
V: TRBV28; size: .; D: TRBD2; J: TRBJ2-1; CDR3: CASTPTSGSYSEQFF; DNA: TGTGCCAGCACACCGACTAGCGGGAGTTATAGTGAGCAGTTCTTC
V: TRBV6-1; size: once; D: .; J: TRBJ2-7; CDR3: CASSEQGYEQYF; DNA: TGTGCCAGCAGTGAACAGGGATACGAGCAGTACTTC
V: TRBV6-1; size: .; D: TRBD1; J: TRBJ1-1; CDR3: CASSETPGGRTEAFF; DNA: TGTGCCAGCAGTGAAACCCCAGGGGGAAGGACTGAAGCTTTCTTT
V: TRBV11-2; size: .; D: TRBD1; J: TRBJ2-5; CDR3: CASSFYRGETQYF; DNA: TGTGCCAGCAGCTTCTACAGGGGAGAGACCCAGTACTTC
V: TRBV18; size: once; D: TRBD1; J: TRBJ1-1; CDR3: CASSLLYIDRATGRNTEAFF; DNA: TGTGCCAGCTCACTCCTATATATCGACAGGGCAACAGGAAGGAACACTGAAGCTTTCTTT
V: TRBV10-3; size: .; D: TRBD1; J: TRBJ1-1; CDR3: CAISESMGTGLFMNTEAFF; DNA: TGTGCCATCAGTGAGTCTATGGGGACAGGGCTTTTCATGAACACTGAAGCTTTCTTT
V: TRBV30; size: .; D: .; J: TRBJ2-1; CDR3: CAWSVAASYNEQFF; DNA: TGTGCCTGGAGTGTCGCGGCCTCCTACAATGAGCAGTTCTTC
V: TRBV5-1; size: .; D: .; J: TRBJ1-5; CDR3: CASSLGVQGNQPQHF; DNA: TGCGCCAGCAGCTTGGGAGTTCAGGGCAATCAGCCCCAGCATTTT
V: TRBV6-5; size: few; D: TRBD1; J: TRBJ1-1; CDR3: CASSVDRDTEAFF; DNA: TGTGCCAGCAGTGTGGACAGGGACACTGAAGCTTTCTTT
V: TRBV5-6; size: .; D: .; J: TRBJ1-3; CDR3: CASSLDRVNTIYF; DNA: TGTGCCAGCAGCTTGGACAGGGTAAACACCATATATTTT
V: TRBV19; size: .; D: .; J: TRBJ1-2; CDR3: CASQTEVNYGYTF; DNA: TGTGCCAGTCAGACCGAGGTAAACTATGGCTACACCTTC
V: TRBV30; size: .; D: .; J: TRBJ2-7; CDR3: CAWSVRYEQYF; DNA: TGTGCCTGGAGTGTCCGGTACGAGCAGTACTTC
V: TRBV5-4; size: .; D: TRBD2; J: TRBJ2-3; CDR3: CASSNTGTSGSTDTQYF; DNA: TGTGCCAGCAGCAACACCGGGACTAGCGGGAGCACAGATACGCAGTATTTT
V: TRBV9; size: .; D: TRBD2; J: TRBJ2-3; CDR3: CASSPSLSAGDTDTQYF; DNA: TGTGCCAGCAGCCCCTCCCTAAGTGCGGGGGACACAGATACGCAGTATTTT
V: TRBV7-2; size: .; D: .; J: TRBJ2-7; CDR3: CASSLIYNYEQYF; DNA: TGTGCCAGCAGCTTAATATACAACTACGAGCAGTACTTC
V: TRBV30; size: .; D: .; J: TRBJ1-5; CDR3: CAWSVRSGDNQPQHF; DNA: TGTGCCTGGAGTGTACGGTCCGGGGACAATCAGCCCCAGCATTTT
V: TRBV5-5; size: once; D: .; J: TRBJ2-7; CDR3: CASSQDSYEQYF; DNA: TGTGCCAGCAGCCAGGACTCCTACGAGCAGTACTTC
V: TRBV9; size: .; D: TRBD1; J: TRBJ2-7; CDR3: CASGTGVAYEQYF; DNA: TGTGCCAGCGGAACAGGGGTGGCCTACGAGCAGTACTTC
V: TRBV15; size: .; D: TRBD1; J: TRBJ2-7; CDR3: CATSPDRAGVYEQYF; DNA: TGTGCCACCAGCCCCGACAGGGCAGGAGTCTACGAGCAGTACTTC
V: TRBV5-1; size: .; D: .; J: TRBJ2-3; CDR3: CASSFPGTSTDTQYF; DNA: TGCGCCAGCAGCTTCCCGGGGACTAGCACAGATACGCAGTATTTT
V: TRBV29-1; size: .; D: TRBD2; J: TRBJ2-1; CDR3: CSVVPSGRASGNEQFF; DNA: TGCAGCGTTGTACCCAGCGGGAGGGCTTCAGGCAATGAGCAGTTCTTC
V: TRBV6-1; size: once; D: TRBD2; J: TRBJ2-1; CDR3: CASSAQLADEQFF; DNA: TGTGCCAGCAGTGCCCAACTAGCGGATGAGCAGTTCTTC
V: TRBV15; size: .; D: TRBD2; J: TRBJ2-1; CDR3: CATSRDLAGGSTDEQFF; DNA: TGTGCCACCAGCAGGGATTTAGCGGGAGGCAGTACTGATGAGCAGTTCTTC
V: TRBV11-2; size: .; D: TRBD1; J: TRBJ2-7; CDR3: CASSSLRTGNSYEQYF; DNA: TGTGCCAGCAGCTCATTACGGACAGGGAATTCCTACGAGCAGTACTTC
V: TRBV6-5; size: .; D: .; J: TRBJ2-1; CDR3: CASSTGVWDNEQFF; DNA: TGTGCCAGCAGTACGGGAGTTTGGGACAATGAGCAGTTCTTC
V: TRBV6-5; size: .; D: .; J: TRBJ1-2; CDR3: CASSYSRGGGYTF; DNA: TGTGCCAGCAGTTACTCGAGAGGCGGTGGCTACACCTTC
V: TRBV5-4; size: .; D: .; J: TRBJ2-7; CDR3: CASSLDNGEQYF; DNA: TGTGCCAGCAGCTTGGACAATGGCGAGCAGTACTTC
V: TRBV27; size: .; D: TRBD1; J: TRBJ2-3; CDR3: CASGSGQGTDTQYF; DNA: TGTGCCAGCGGATCCGGACAGGGTACAGATACGCAGTATTTT
V: TRBV6-5; size: .; D: .; J: TRBJ1-4; CDR3: CASSYSTGGREKLFF; DNA: TGTGCCAGCAGTTACTCGACGGGGGGCCGGGAAAAACTGTTTTTT
V: TRBV4-3; size: few; D: .; J: TRBJ1-4; CDR3: CASSQVSWRRSNEKLFF; DNA: TGCGCCAGCAGCCAAGTCAGTTGGAGACGGTCTAATGAAAAACTGTTTTTT
V: TRBV11-3; size: .; D: TRBD2; J: TRBJ2-7; CDR3: CASSQGVSGTSGYEQYF; DNA: TGTGCCAGCAGCCAGGGGGTGTCCGGGACTAGCGGCTACGAGCAGTACTTC
V: TRBV11-3; size: .; D: .; J: TRBJ2-5; CDR3: CASSLGWQAQYF; DNA: TGTGCCAGCAGCTTAGGGTGGCAGGCCCAGTACTTC
V: TRBV29-1; size: once; D: TRBD1; J: TRBJ2-1; CDR3: CSLNRGGNEQFF; DNA: TGCAGCCTAAACAGGGGCGGCAATGAGCAGTTCTTC
V: TRBV19; size: .; D: TRBD1; J: TRBJ1-4; CDR3: CASQRQGGPNEKLFF; DNA: TGTGCCAGTCAACGACAGGGAGGTCCCAATGAAAAACTGTTTTTT
V: TRBV30; size: .; D: TRBD2; J: TRBJ2-1; CDR3: CAWGKWLAGVNEQFF; DNA: TGTGCCTGGGGGAAGTGGCTAGCGGGAGTGAATGAGCAGTTCTTC
V: TRBV28; size: .; D: .; J: TRBJ1-5; CDR3: CASSQDGHSNQPQHF; DNA: TGTGCCAGCAGTCAAGACGGACATAGCAATCAGCCCCAGCATTTT
V: TRBV7-2; size: .; D: .; J: TRBJ1-1; CDR3: CASSFRENTEAFF; DNA: TGTGCCAGCAGCTTCCGGGAGAACACTGAAGCTTTCTTT
V: TRBV5-1; size: .; D: .; J: TRBJ2-5; CDR3: CASSSTGLQTQYF; DNA: TGCGCCAGCAGCTCTACAGGGCTCCAGACCCAGTACTTC
V: TRBV7-7; size: .; D: TRBD2; J: TRBJ2-5; CDR3: CASSFGSGKETQYF; DNA: TGTGCTAGCAGCTTCGGAAGCGGGAAAGAGACCCAGTACTTC
V: TRBV7-3; size: .; D: TRBD2; J: TRBJ2-1; CDR3: CASRYGTSGRARDEQFF; DNA: TGTGCCAGCAGATACGGGACTAGCGGGAGGGCTAGGGATGAGCAGTTCTTC
V: TRBV6-1; size: .; D: TRBD2; J: TRBJ2-3; CDR3: CASSGTSGILTDTQYF; DNA: TGTGCCAGCAGTGGAACTAGCGGGATTTTGACAGATACGCAGTATTTT
V: TRBV15; size: .; D: .; J: TRBJ2-7; CDR3: CATSTQASYEQYF; DNA: TGTGCCACCAGCACACAGGCCTCATACGAGCAGTACTTC
V: TRBV19; size: .; D: .; J: TRBJ1-4; CDR3: CASSIGSGDEKLFF; DNA: TGTGCCAGTAGTATAGGGTCAGGGGATGAAAAACTGTTTTTT
V: TRBV28; size: once; D: .; J: TRBJ2-3; CDR3: CASSLFVTDRQYF; DNA: TGTGCCAGCAGTTTATTCGTAACCGATAGGCAGTATTTT
V: TRBV27; size: .; D: TRBD1; J: TRBJ1-5; CDR3: CASSSTWTGGHQPQHF; DNA: TGTGCCAGCAGCTCGACTTGGACAGGGGGGCATCAGCCCCAGCATTTT
V: TRBV4-1; size: .; D: .; J: TRBJ1-1; CDR3: CASSQDDTPNTEAFF; DNA: TGCGCCAGCAGCCAAGACGACACTCCCAACACTGAAGCTTTCTTT
V: TRBV5-4; size: .; D: TRBD1; J: TRBJ2-1; CDR3: CASSGTGIYNEQFF; DNA: TGTGCCAGCAGCGGGACAGGAATTTACAATGAGCAGTTCTTC